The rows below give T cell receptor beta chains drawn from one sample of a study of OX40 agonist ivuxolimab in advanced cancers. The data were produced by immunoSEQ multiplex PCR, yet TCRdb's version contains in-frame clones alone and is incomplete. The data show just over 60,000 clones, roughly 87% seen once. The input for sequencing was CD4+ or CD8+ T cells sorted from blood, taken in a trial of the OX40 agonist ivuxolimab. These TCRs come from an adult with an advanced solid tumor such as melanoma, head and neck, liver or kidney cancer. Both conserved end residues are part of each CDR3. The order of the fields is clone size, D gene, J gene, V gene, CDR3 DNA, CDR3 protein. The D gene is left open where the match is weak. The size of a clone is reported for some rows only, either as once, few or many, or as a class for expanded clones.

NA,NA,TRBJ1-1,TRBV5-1,TGCGCCAGCAGATTCGGTGCAGACCTGAACACTGAAGCTTTCTTT,CASRFGADLNTEAFF
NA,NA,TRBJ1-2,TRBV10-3,TGTGCCATCAGTGTCTCCGGGGTCTGGGACTATGGCTACACCTTC,CAISVSGVWDYGYTF
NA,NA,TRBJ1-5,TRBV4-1,TGCGCCAGCAGCCAAGATGGACGACGGTCTAGCAATCAGCCCCAGCATTTT,CASSQDGRRSSNQPQHF
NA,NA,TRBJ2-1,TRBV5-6,TGTGCCAGCAGGCGGGCAGGGGGAGGCAATGAGCAGTTCTTC,CASRRAGGGNEQFF
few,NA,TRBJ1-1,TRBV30,TGTGCCTGGAGTGTACTTTTGAACACTGAAGCTTTCTTT,CAWSVLLNTEAFF
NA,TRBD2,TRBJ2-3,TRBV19,TGTGCCAGTAGTGGACTAGCGGGAGGAGGGGAGTCAGATACGCAGTATTTT,CASSGLAGGGESDTQYF
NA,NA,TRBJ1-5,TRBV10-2,TGCGCCAGCAGTGAGGAAGGGGTATCCAATCAGCCCCAGCATTTT,CASSEEGVSNQPQHF
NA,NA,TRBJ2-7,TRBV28,TGTGCCAGCAGTTTCCCGAGCAGTAGAGTGGCCTACGAGCAGTACTTC,CASSFPSSRVAYEQYF
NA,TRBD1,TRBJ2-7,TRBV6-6,TGTACCAGCAGGAAGACGACAGGGGCTCAATACGAGCAGTACTTC,CTSRKTTGAQYEQYF
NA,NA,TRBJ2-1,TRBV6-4,TGTGCCAGCAGTGACGTAGGGGGGAGGAATGAGCAGTTCTTC,CASSDVGGRNEQFF
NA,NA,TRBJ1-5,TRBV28,TGTGCCAGCAGTTTAGTATCAGGAGGCGTGGGGCGGCCCCAGCATTTT,CASSLVSGGVGRPQHF
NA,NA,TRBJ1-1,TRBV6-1,TGTGCCAGCACTAAGGACCTCATGAACACTGAAGCTTTCTTT,CASTKDLMNTEAFF
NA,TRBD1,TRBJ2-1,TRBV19,TGTGCCAGTACAACGGGACAGATAGGCAATGAGCAGTTCTTC,CASTTGQIGNEQFF
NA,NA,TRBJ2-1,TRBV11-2,TGTGCCAGCAGCCTAGACAGAACCTACAATGAGCAGTTCTTC,CASSLDRTYNEQFF
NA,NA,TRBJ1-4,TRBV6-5,TGTGCCAGCAGTTACTACCGGTCCGGGGGACAACTGTTTTTT,CASSYYRSGGQLFF
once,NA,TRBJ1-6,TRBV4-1,TGCGCCAGCAGGTTGGACTCAACCTATAATTCACCCCTCCACTTT,CASRLDSTYNSPLHF
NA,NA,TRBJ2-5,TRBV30,TGTGCCTGGACGGGCCACCTCGGGGAGACCCAGTACTTC,CAWTGHLGETQYF
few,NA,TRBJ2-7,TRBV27,TGTGCCAGCAGTTTGGGTGCTCTGAGGTACGAGCAGTACTTC,CASSLGALRYEQYF
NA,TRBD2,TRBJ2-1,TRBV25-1,TGTGCCGGCAGTGAAGGCGGCACCGGGACTAGTAGGGTTGATGAGCAGTTCTTC,CAGSEGGTGTSRVDEQFF
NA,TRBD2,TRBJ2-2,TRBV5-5,TGTGCCAGCAGCCCCGGACTAGCGGGAGACACCGGGGAGCTGTTTTTT,CASSPGLAGDTGELFF
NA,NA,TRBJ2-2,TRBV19,TGTGCCAGTAGTGGTTCTAGCCCCGGGGAGCTGTTTTTT,CASSGSSPGELFF
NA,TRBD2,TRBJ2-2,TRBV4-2,TGTGCCAGCAGCCAAGAGGGATCGACTAGCGGGAGGTTGATGAGCACCGGGGAGCTGTTTTTT,CASSQEGSTSGRLMSTGELFF
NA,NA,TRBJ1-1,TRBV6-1,TGTGCCAGCAGTGAAGTCCTCAGGGTCAGAAACACTGAAGCTTTCTTT,CASSEVLRVRNTEAFF
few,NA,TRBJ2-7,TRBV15,TGTGCCACCAGCCCCCTGGGCGGACAGACCTACGAGCAGTACTTC,CATSPLGGQTYEQYF
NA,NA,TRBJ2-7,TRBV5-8,TGTGCCAGCAGCTTGCGGCAGGGGGAGCAGTACTTC,CASSLRQGEQYF
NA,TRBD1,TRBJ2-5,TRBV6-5,TGTGCCAGCAGTTACGGGACAGGGCAGGAGACCCAGTACTTC,CASSYGTGQETQYF
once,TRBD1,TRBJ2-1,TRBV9,TGTGCCAGCAGCCCCCCACAGGCAGGAAGGAGAGGGACAGGGTCCTACAATGAGCAGTTCTTC,CASSPPQAGRRGTGSYNEQFF
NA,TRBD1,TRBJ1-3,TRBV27,TGTGCCAGCAAAGGGACAGGGCGAAACACCATATATTTT,CASKGTGRNTIYF
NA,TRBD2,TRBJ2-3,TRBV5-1,TGCGCCAGCAGCACTGGACTAGCGGGAGCGGATACGCAGTATTTT,CASSTGLAGADTQYF
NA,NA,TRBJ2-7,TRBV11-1,TGTGCCAGCAGCTTAATGTACGCCGAGCAGTACTTC,CASSLMYAEQYF
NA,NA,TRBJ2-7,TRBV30,TGTGCCTGGAGTTGGGGCAGGAGCTCCTACGAGCAGTACTTC,CAWSWGRSSYEQYF
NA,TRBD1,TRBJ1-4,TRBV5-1,TGCGCCAGCAGCAGGACAGGCGGGGGAACTAATGAAAAACTGTTTTTT,CASSRTGGGTNEKLFF
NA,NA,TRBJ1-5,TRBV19,TGTGCCAGTAGTATTCCGCTTGGTGACAGGAAGCATTTT,CASSIPLGDRKHF
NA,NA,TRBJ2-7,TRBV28,TGTGCCAGCAGTCCCCCTCAGAGTTACTACGAGCAGTACTTC,CASSPPQSYYEQYF
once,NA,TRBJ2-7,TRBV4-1,TGCGCCAGCAGCCAAGATTCCGGAAGCAGCACAGGGATGCGCAACGAGCAGTACTTC,CASSQDSGSSTGMRNEQYF
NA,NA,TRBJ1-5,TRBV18,TGTGCCAGCTCACCACGGGAGAATCAGCCCCAGCATTTT,CASSPRENQPQHF
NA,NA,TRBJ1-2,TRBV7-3,TGTGCCAGCAGCTTACCCGGGACTTCTAACTATGGCTACACCTTC,CASSLPGTSNYGYTF
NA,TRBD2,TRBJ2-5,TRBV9,TGTGCCAGCAGCGTAGGACTAGCGGGAGGGCCCTCCCGGGAGACCCAGTACTTC,CASSVGLAGGPSRETQYF
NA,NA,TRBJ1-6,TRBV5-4,TGTGCCAGCAGCTCCCCCGACAACCCCCATTCACCCCTCCACTTT,CASSSPDNPHSPLHF
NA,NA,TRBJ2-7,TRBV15,TGTGCCACCAGCAAAACAGGGTCGCGGCGGGACTTC,CATSKTGSRRDF
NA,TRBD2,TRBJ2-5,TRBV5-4,TGTGCCAGCAGCTTGGGCCTAGCGGGAGTGATTGAAGAGACCCAGTACTTC,CASSLGLAGVIEETQYF
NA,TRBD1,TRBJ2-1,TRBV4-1,TGCGCCAGCAGCCAAGTACAGGGGGCGGCTAGAGGCCACAATGAGCAGTTCTTC,CASSQVQGAARGHNEQFF
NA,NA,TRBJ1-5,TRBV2,TGTGCCAGCAGTGGGGGGCTGGGTGGGAGCAATCAGCCCCAGCATTTT,CASSGGLGGSNQPQHF
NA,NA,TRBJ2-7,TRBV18,TGTGCCAGCTCACCATTCATGGACACAGCCTACGAGCAGTACTTC,CASSPFMDTAYEQYF
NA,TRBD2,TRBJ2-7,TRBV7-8,TGTGCCAGCTCACTTATAGCGGCTAGCGGGAGTGTCTACGAGCAGTACTTC,CASSLIAASGSVYEQYF
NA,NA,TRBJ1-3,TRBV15,TGTGCCACCAGCTCCCGCGTCTCTGGAAACACCATATATTTT,CATSSRVSGNTIYF
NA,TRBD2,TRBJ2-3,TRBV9,TGTGCCAGCAAGCGGCTAGCGGGAGTCACAGATACGCAGTATTTT,CASKRLAGVTDTQYF
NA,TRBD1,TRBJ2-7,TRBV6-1,TGTGCCGGCCAACCGGGACAGGGGGCAGGTGAGCAGTACTTC,CAGQPGQGAGEQYF
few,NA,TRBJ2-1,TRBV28,TGTGCCACGGGGCAATACAATGAGCAGTTCTTC,CATGQYNEQFF
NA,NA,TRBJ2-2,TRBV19,TGTGCCAGTGGAAGCAGGGCGTCCACCGGGGAGCTGTTTTTT,CASGSRASTGELFF